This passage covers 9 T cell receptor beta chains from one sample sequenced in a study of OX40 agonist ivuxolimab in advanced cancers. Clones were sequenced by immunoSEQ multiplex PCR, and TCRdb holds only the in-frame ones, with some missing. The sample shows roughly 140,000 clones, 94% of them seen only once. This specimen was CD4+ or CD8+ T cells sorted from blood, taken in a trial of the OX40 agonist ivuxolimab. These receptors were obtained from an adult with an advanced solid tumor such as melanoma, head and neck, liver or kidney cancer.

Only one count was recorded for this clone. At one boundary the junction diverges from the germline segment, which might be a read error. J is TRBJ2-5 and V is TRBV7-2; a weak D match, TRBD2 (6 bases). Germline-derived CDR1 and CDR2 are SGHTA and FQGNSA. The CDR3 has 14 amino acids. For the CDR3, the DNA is TGTGCCAGCAACTTAAACAGGCTAGCGGAGACCCAGTACTTC. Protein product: CASNLNRLAETQYF.

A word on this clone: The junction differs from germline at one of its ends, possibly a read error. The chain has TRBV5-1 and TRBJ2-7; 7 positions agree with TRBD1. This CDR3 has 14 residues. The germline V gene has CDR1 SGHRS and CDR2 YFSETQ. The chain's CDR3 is CASKGVEGASTIDF. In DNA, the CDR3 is TGCGCCAGCAAGGGCGTTGAGGGGGCGTCTACTATTGACTTC.

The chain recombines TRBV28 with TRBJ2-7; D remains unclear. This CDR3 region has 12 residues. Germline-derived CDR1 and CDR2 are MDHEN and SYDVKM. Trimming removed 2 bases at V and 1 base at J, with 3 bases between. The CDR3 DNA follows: TGTGCCAGCAGTTTAAAGTCCTACGAGCAGTACTTC. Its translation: CASSLKSYEQYF.

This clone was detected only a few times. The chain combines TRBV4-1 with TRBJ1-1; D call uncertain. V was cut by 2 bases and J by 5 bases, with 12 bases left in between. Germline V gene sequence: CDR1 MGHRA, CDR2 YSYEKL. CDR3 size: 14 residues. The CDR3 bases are TGCGCCAGCAGCCAATGGGCCCGGGAAACTGAAGCTTTCTTT. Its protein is CASSQWARETEAFF.

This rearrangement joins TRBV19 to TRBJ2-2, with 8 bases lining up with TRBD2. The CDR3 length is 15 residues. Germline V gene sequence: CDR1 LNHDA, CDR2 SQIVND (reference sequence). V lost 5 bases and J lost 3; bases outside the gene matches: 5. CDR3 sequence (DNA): TGTGCCAGTAGTTCTGGGACTAGGGACACCGGGGAGCTGTTTTTT. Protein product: CASSSGTRDTGELFF. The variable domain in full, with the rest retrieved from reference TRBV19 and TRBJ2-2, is DGGITQSPKYLFRKEGQNVTLSCEQNLNHDAMYWYRQDPGQGLRLIYYSQIVNDFQKGDIAEGYSVSREKKESFPLTVTSAQKNPTAFYLCASSSGTRDTGELFFGEGSRLTVL.

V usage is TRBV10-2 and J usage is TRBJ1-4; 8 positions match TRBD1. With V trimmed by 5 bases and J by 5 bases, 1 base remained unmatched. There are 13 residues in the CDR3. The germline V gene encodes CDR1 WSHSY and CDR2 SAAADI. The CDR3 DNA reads TGCGCCAGCAGTAACAGGGGGAATGAAAAACTGTTTTTT. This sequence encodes CASSNRGNEKLFF.

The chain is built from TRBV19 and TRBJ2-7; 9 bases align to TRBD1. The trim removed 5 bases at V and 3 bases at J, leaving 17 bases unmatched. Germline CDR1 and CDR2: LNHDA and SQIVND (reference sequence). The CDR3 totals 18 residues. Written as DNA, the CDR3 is TGTGCCAGTAGTCCAAGCTCCGGGACAGGGTTTAATTTCTACGAGCAGTACTTC. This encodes CASSPSSGTGFNFYEQYF. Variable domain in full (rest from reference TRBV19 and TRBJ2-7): DGGITQSPKYLFRKEGQNVTLSCEQNLNHDAMYWYRQDPGQGLRLIYYSQIVNDFQKGDIAEGYSVSREKKESFPLTVTSAQKNPTAFYLCASSPSSGTGFNFYEQYFGPGTRLTVT.

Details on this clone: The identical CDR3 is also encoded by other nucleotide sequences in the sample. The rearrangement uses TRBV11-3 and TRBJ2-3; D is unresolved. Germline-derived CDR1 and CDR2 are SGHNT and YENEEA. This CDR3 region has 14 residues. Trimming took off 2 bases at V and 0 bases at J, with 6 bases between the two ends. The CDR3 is CASSLRSSTDTQYF. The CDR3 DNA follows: TGTGCCAGCAGCTTAAGGTCTAGCACAGATACGCAGTATTTT.

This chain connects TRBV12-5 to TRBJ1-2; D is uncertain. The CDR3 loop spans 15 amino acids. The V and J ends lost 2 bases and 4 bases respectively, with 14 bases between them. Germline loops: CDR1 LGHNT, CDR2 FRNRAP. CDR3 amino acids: CASGLPSAWSYGYTF. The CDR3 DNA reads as TGTGCTAGTGGTTTGCCTTCGGCGTGGAGCTATGGCTACACCTTC.